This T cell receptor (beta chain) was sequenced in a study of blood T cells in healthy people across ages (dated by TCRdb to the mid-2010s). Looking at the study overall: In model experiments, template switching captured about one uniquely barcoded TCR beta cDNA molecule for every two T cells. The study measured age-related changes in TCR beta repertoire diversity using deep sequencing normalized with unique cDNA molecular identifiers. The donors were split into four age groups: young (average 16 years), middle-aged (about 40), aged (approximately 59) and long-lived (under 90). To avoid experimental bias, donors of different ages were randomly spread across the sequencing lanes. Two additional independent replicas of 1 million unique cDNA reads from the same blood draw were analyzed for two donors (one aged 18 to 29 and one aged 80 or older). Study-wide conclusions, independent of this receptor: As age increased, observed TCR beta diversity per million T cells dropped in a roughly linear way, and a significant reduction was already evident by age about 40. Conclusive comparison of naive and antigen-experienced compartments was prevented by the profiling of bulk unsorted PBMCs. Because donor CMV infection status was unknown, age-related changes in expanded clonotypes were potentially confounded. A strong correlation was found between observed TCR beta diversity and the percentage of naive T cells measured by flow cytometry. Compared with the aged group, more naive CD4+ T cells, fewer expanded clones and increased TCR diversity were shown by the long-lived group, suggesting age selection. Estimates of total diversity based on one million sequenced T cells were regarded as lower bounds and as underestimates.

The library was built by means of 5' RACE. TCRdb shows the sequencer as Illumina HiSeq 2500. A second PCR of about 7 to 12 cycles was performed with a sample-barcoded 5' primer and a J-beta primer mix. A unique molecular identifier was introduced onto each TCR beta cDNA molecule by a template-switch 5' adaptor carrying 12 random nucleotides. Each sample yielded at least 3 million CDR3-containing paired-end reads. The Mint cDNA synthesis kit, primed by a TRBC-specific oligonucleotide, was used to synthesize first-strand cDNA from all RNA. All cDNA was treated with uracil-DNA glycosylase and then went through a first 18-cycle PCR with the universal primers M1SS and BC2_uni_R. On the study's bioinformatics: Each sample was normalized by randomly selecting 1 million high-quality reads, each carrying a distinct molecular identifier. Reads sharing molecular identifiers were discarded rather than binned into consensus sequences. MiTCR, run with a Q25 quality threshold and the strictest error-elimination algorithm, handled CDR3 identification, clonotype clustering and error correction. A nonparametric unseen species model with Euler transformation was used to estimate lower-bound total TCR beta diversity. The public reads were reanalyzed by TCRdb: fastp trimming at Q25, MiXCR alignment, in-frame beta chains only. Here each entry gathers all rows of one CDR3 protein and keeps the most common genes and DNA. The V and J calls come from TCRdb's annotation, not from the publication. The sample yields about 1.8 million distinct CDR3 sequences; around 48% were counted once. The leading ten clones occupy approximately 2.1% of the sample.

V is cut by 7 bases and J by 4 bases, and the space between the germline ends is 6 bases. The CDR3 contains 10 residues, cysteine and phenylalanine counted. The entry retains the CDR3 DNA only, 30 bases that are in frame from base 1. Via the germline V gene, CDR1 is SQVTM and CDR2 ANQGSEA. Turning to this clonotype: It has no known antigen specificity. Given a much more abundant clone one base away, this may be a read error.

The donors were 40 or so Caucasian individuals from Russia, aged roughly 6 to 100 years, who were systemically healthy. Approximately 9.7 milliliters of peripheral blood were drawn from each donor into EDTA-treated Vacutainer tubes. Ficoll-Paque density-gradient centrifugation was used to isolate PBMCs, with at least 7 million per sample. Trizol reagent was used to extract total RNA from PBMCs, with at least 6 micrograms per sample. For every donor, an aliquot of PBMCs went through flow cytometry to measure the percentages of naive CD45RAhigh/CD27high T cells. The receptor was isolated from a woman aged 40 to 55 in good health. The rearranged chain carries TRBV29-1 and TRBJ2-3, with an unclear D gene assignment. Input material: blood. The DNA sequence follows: TGCAGCGGCGGCTCAGATACGCAGTATTTT. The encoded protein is CSGGSDTQYF.